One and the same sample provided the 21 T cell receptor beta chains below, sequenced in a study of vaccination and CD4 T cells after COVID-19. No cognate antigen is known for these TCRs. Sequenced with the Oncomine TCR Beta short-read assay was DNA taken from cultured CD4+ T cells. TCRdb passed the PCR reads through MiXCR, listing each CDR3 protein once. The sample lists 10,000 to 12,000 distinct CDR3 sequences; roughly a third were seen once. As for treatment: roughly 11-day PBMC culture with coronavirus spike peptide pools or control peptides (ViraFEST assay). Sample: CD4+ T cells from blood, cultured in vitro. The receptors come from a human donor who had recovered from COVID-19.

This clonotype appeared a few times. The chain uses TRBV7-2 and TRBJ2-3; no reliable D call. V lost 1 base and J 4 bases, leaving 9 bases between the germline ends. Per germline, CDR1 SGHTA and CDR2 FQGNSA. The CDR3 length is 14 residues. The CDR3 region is CASSLGRFPDTQYF. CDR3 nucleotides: TGTGCCAGCAGCTTAGGCAGGTTCCCAGATACGCAGTATTTT.

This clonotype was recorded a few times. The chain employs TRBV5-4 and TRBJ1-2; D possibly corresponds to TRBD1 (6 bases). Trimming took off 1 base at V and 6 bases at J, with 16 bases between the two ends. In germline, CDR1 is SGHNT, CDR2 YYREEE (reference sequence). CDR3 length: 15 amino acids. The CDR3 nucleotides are TGTGCCAGCAGCTTGATTAGCCCGCAGGGGAATGGCTACACCTTC. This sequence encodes CASSLISPQGNGYTF.

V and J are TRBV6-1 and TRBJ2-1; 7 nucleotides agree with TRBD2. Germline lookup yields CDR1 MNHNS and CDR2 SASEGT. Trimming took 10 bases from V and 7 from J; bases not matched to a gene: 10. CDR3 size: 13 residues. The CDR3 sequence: CATRGTSKNEQFF. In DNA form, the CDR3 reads TGTGCCACGCGGGGGACGTCTAAGAATGAGCAGTTCTTC.

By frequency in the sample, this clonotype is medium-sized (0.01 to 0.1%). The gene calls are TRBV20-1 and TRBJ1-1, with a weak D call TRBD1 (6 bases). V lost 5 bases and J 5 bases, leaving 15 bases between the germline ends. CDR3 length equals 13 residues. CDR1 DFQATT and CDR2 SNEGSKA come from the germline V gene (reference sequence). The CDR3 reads CSALSGGGTEAFF. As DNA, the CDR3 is TGCAGTGCTCTTTCCGGGGGCGGGACTGAAGCTTTCTTT.

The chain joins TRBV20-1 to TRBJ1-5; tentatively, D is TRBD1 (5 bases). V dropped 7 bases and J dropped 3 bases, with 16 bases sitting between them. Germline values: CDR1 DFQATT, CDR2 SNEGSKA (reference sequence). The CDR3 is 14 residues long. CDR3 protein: CSVAQGTYNQPQHF. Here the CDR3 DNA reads TGCAGTGTTGCTCAAGGGACCTACAATCAGCCCCAGCATTTT.

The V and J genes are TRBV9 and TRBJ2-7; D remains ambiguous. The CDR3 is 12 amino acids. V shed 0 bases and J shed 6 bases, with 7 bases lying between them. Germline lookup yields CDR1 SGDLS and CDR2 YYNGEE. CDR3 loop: CASSVGMGEQYF. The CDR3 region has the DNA TGTGCCAGCAGCGTAGGAATGGGCGAGCAGTACTTC. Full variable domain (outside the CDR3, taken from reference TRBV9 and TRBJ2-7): DSGVTQTPKHLITATGQRVTLRCSPRSGDLSVYWYQQSLDQGLQFLIQYYNGEERAKGNILERFSAQQFPDLHSELNLSSLELGDSALYFCASSVGMGEQYFGPGTRLTVT.

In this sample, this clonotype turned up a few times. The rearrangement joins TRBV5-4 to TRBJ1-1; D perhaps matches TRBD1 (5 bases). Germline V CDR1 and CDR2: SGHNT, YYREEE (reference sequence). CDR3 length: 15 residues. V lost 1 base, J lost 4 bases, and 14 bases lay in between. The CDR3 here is CASSLSRVQSTEAFF. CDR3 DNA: TGTGCCAGCAGCTTGTCCAGGGTGCAGAGCACTGAAGCTTTCTTT.

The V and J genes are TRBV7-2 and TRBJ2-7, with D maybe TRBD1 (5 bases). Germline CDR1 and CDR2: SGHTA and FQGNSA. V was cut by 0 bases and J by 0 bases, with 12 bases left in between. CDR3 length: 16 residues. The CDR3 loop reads CASSLATSDTSYEQYF. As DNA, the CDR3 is TGTGCCAGCAGCTTAGCGACCTCGGACACCTCCTACGAGCAGTACTTC.

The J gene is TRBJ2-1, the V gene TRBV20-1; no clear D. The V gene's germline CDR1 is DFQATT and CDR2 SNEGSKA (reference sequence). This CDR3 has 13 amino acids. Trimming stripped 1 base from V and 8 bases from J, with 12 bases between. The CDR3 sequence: CSARGAPTDEQFF. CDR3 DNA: TGCAGTGCTAGAGGGGCCCCGACGGATGAGCAGTTCTTC.

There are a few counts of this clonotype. This CDR3 is CASSYSTGRGVEETQYF. The CDR3 bases are TGTGCCAGCAGTTACTCGACGGGGCGGGGGGTGGAGGAGACCCAGTACTTC. The chain recombines TRBV6-2 or TRBV6-3 with TRBJ2-5; 8 nucleotides align to TRBD2. Germline V gene sequence: CDR1 MNHEY, CDR2 SVGEGT. V lost 0 bases, J lost 5 bases, and 11 bases stayed unmatched. The CDR3 loop spans 17 amino acids.

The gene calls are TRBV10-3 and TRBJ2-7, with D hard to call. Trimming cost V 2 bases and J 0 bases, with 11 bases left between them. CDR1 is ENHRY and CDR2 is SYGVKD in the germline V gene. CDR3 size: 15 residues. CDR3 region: CAISEGAVSSYEQYF. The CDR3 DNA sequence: TGTGCCATCAGTGAGGGCGCGGTGAGCTCCTACGAGCAGTACTTC.

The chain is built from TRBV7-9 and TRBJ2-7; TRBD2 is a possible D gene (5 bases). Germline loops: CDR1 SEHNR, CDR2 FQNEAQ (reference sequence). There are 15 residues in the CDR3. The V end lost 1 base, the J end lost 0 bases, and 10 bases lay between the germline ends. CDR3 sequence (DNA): TGTGCCAGCAGCTTAGGAGGGTTACTCTCCTACGAGCAGTACTTC. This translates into CASSLGGLLSYEQYF.

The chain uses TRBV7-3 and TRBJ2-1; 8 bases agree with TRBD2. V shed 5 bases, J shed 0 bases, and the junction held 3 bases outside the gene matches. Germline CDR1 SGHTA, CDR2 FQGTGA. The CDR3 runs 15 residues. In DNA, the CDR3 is TGTGCCAGCAGCAATAGCGGGAACTCCTACAATGAGCAGTTCTTC. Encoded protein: CASSNSGNSYNEQFF.

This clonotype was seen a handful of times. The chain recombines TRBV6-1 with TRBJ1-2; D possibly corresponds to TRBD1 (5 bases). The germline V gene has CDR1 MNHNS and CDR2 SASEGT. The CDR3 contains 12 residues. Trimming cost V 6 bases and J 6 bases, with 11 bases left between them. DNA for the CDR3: TGTGCCAGCAGCCGGGACGGCGATGGCTACACCTTC. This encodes CASSRDGDGYTF.

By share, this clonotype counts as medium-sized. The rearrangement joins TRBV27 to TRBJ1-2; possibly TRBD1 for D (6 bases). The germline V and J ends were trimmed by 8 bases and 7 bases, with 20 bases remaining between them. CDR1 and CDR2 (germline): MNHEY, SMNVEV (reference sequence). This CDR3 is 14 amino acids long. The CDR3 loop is CASAKEAGAGGYTF. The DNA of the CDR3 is TGTGCCAGCGCCAAAGAGGCAGGGGCTGGTGGCTACACCTTC.

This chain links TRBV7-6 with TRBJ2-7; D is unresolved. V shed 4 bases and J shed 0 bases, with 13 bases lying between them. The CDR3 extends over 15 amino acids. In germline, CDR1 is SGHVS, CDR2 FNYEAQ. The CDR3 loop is CASSSEFVGSYEQYF. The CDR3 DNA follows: TGTGCCAGCAGCTCCGAATTCGTGGGCTCCTACGAGCAGTACTTC.

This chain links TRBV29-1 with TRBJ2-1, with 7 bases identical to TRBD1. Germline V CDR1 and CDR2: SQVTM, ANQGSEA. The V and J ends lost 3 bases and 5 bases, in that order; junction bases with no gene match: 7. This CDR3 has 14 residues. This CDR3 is CSVDTLGQNNEQFF. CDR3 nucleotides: TGCAGCGTTGATACCCTGGGACAGAACAATGAGCAGTTCTTC.

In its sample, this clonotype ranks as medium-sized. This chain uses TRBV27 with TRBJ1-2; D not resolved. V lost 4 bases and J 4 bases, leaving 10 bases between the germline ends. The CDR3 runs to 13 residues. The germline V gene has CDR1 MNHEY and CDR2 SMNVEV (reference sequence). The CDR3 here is CASSSGVSYGYTF. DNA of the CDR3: TGTGCCAGCAGTTCTGGAGTTTCCTATGGCTACACCTTC.

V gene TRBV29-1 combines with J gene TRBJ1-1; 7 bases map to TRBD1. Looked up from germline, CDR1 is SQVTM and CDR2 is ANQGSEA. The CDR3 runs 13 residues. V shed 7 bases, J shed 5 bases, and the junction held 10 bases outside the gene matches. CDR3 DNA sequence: TGCAGCGCCCAGGGGGTGGGGGGTACTGAAGCTTTCTTT. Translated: CSAQGVGGTEAFF.

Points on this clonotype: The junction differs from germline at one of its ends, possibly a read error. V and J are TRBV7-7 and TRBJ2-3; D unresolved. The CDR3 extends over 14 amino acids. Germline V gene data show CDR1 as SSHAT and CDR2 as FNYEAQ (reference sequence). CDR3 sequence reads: CASSALRPTDTQYF. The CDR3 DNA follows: TGTGCTAGCAGCGCCCTCCGGCCCACGGATACGCAGTATTTT.

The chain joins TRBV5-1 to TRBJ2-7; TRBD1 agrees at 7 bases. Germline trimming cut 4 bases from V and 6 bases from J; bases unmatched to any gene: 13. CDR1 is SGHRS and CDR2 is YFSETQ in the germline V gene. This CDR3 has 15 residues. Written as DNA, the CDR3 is TGCGCCAGCAGCAGAGGGGACAGTTCGAGTGGCGAGCAGTACTTC. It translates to CASSRGDSSSGEQYF.